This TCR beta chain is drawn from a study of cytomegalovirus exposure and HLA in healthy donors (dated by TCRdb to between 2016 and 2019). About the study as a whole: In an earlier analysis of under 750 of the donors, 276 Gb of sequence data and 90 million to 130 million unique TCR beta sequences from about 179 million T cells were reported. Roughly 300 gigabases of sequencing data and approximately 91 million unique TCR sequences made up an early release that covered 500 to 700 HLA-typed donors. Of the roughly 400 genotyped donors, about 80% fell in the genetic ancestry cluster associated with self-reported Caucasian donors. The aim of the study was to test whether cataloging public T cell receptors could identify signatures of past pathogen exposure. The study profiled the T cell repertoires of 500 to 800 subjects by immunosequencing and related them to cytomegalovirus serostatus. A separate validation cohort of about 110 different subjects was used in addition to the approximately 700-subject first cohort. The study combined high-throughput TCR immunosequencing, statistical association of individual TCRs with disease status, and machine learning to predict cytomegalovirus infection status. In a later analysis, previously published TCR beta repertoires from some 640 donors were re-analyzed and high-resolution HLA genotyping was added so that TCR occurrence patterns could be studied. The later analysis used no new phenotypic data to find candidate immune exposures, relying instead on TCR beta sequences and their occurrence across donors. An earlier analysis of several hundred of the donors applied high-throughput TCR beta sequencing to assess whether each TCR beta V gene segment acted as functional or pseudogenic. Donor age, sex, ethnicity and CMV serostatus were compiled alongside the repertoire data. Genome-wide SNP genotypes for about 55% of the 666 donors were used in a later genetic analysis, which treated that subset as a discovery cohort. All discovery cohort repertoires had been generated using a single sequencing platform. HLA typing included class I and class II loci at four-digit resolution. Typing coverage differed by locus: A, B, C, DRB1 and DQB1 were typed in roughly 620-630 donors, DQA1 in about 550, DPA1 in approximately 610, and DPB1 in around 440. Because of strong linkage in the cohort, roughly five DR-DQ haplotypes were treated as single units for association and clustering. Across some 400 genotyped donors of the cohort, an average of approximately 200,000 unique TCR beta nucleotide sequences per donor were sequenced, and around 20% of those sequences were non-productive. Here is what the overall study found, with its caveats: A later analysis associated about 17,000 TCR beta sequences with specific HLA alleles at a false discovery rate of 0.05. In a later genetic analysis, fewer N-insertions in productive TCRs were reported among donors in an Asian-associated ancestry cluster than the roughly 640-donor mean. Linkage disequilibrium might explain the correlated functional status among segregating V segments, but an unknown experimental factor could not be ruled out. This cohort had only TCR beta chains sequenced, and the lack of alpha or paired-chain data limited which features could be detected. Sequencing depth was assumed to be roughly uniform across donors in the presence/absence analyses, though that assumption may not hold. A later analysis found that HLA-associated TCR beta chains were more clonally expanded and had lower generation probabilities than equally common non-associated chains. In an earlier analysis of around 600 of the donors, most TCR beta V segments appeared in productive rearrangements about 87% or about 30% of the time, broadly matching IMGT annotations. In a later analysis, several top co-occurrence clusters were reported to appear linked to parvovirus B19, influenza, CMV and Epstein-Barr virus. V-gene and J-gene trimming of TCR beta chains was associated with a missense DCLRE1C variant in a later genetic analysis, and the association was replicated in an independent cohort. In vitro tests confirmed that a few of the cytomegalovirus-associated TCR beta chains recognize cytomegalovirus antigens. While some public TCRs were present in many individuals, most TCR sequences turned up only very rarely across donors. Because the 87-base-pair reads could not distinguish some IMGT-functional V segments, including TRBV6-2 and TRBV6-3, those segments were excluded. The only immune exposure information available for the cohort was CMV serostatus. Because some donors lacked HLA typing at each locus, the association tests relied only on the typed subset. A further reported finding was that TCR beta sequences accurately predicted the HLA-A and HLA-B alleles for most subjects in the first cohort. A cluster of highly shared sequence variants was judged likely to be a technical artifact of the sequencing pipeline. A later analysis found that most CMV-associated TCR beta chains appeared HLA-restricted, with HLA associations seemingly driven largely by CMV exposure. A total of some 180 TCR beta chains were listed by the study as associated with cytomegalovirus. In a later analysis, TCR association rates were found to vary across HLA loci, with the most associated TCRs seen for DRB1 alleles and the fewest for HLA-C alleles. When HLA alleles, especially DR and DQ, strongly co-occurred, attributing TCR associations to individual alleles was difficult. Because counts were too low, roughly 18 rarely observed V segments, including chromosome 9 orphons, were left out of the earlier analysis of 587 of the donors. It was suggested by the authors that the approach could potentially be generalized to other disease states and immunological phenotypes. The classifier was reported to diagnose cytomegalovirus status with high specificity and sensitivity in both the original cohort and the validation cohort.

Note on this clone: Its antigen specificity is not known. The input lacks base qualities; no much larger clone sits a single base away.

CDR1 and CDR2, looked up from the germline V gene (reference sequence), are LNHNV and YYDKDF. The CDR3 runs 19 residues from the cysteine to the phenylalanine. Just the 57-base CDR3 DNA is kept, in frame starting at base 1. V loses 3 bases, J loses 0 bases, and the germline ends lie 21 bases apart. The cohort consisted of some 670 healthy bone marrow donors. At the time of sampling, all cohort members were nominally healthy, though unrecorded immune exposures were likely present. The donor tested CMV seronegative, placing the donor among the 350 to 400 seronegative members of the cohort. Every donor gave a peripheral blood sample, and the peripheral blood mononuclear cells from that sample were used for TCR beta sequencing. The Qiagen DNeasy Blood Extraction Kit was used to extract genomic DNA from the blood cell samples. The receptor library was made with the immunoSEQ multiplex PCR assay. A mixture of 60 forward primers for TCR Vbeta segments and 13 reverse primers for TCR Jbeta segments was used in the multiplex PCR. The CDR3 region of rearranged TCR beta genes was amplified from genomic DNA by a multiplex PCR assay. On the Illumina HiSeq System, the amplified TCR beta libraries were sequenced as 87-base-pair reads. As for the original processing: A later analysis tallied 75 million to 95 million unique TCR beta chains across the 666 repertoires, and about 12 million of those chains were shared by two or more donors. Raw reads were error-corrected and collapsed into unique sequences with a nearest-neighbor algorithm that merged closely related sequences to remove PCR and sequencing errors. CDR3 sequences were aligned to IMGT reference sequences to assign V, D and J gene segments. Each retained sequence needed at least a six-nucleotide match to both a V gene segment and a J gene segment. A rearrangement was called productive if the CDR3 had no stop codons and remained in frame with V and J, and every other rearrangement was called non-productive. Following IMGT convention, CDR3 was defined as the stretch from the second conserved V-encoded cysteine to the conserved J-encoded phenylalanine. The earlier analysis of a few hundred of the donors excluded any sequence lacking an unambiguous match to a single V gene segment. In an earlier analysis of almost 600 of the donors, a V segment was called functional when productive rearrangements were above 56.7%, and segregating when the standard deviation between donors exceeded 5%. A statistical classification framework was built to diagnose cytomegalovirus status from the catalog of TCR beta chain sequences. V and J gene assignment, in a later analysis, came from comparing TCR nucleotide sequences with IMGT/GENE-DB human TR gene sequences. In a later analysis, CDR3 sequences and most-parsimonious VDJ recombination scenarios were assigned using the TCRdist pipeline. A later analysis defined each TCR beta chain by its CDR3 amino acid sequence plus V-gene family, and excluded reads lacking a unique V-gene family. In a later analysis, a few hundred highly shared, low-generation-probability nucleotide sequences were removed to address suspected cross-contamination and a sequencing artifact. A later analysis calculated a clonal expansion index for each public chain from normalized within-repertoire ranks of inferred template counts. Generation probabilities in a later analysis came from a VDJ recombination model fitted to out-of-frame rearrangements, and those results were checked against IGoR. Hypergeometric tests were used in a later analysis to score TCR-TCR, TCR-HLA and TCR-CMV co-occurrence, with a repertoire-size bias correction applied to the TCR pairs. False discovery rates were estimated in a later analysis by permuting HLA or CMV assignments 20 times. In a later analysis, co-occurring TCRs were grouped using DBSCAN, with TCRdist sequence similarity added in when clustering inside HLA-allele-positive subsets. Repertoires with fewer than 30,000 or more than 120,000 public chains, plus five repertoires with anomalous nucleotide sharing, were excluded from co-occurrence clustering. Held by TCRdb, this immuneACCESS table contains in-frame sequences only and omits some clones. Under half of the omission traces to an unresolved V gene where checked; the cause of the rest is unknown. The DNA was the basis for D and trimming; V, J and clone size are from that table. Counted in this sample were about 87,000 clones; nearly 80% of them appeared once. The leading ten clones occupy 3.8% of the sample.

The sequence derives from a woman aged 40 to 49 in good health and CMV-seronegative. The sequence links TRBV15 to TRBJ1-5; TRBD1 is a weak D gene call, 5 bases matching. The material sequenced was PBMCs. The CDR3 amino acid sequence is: CATSSHPRGTFYSNQPQHF. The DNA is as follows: TGTGCCACCAGCAGTCACCCGCGGGGGACCTTCTATAGCAATCAGCCCCAGCATTTT. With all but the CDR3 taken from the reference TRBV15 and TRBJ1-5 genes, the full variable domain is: DAMVIQNPRYQVTQFGKPVTLSCSQTLNHNVMYWYQQKSSQAPKLLFHYYDKDFNNEADTPDNFQSRRPNTSFCFLDIRSPGLGDTAMYLCATSSHPRGTFYSNQPQHFGDGTRLSIL.